These 18 T cell receptor beta chains share one sample of origin, sequenced in a study of T cell repertoires in ileal Crohn's disease. Here immunoSEQ multiplex PCR was the method, and the copy in TCRdb shows in-frame clones only, minus some. The sample yields about 2,600 clones, about two thirds seen once. Specified time point: neoterminal ileum biopsy at postoperative endoscopy, about 6 months after surgery. Sequencing was carried out using ileal tissue. These receptor sequences come from an adult with Crohn's disease.

This chain uses TRBV30 with TRBJ2-5, with TRBD1 matching over 7 bases. Germline CDR1 reads GTSNPN; CDR2 reads SVGIG (reference sequence). This CDR3 has 17 amino acids. V shed 1 base and J 3 bases; nucleotides not matched to a gene: 14. CDR3 sequence reads: CAWSGSSQGQGEETQYF. CDR3 nucleotide sequence: TGTGCCTGGAGTGGATCCTCCCAGGGGCAGGGGGAAGAGACCCAGTACTTC.

Concerning this clone itself: An end of the junction does not agree with germline; a read error may underlie this. The chain is built from TRBV2 and TRBJ1-6; the match to TRBD1 covers 8 bases. The CDR3 runs 15 residues. CDR1 is SNHLY and CDR2 is FYNNEI in the germline V gene. CDR3: CASSPQGAPHSPLHF. In DNA, the CDR3 is TGTGCTAGCAGCCCCCAGGGGGCGCCCCATTCACCCCTCCACTTT.

This clone was counted only a few times. The chain uses TRBV9 and TRBJ1-2, with unresolved D. V was clipped by 0 bases and J by 2 bases, with 11 bases between them. Germline V gene lookup returns CDR1 SGDLS and CDR2 YYNGEE. This CDR3 is built from 15 residues. CDR3 nucleotide sequence: TGTGCCAGCAGCGTAGGGGATACGGGGAACTATGGCTACACCTTC. It encodes CASSVGDTGNYGYTF. Complete variable domain (other parts from reference TRBV9 and TRBJ1-2): DSGVTQTPKHLITATGQRVTLRCSPRSGDLSVYWYQQSLDQGLQFLIQYYNGEERAKGNILERFSAQQFPDLHSELNLSSLELGDSALYFCASSVGDTGNYGYTFGSGTRLTVV.

The chain recombines TRBV7-2 with TRBJ1-1, with D unresolved. The V gene's germline CDR1 is SGHTA and CDR2 FQGNSA. With 2 bases removed from V and 0 bases from J, the gap between germline ends came to 10 bases. The CDR3 loop spans 15 amino acids. This CDR3 is CASSLLGQVNTEAFF. The CDR3 DNA sequence: TGTGCCAGCAGCTTACTTGGGCAGGTGAACACTGAAGCTTTCTTT.

The rearrangement links TRBV7-2 to TRBJ1-6, with D perhaps TRBD1 (5 bases). CDR1 and CDR2 (germline): SGHTA, FQGNSA. The germline V and J ends were trimmed by 6 bases and 9 bases, with 15 bases remaining between them. The CDR3 totals 14 residues. Here the CDR3 DNA reads TGTGCCAGCAGGTCACAAGGGCAGGGTTCACCCCTCCACTTT. Its translation: CASRSQGQGSPLHF.

This chain links TRBV30 with TRBJ2-7; TRBD1 matches 8 bases. The V gene end was trimmed by 4 bases and the J gene end by 4 bases; junction bases not matched to a gene: 3. The CDR3 sequence is 12 residues long. Looked up from germline, CDR1 is GTSNPN and CDR2 is SVGIG (reference sequence). Here the CDR3 DNA reads TGTGCCTGGAACAGGGGGAAATACGAGCAGTACTTC. This codes for CAWNRGKYEQYF.

This clone was recorded only once. The J gene is TRBJ1-4, the V gene TRBV5-1; D is undetermined. The CDR3 is made up of 14 amino acids. Per the germline V gene, CDR1 is SGHRS and CDR2 is YFSETQ. The V gene lost 3 bases and the J gene lost 7 bases, with 13 bases spanning the gap. As DNA, the CDR3 is TGCGCCAGCAGCTCGGCCTCGACAAGTGAAAAACTGTTTTTT. Amino acid sequence: CASSSASTSEKLFF.

The V and J genes are TRBV9 and TRBJ2-7, with TRBD2 as a possible D gene (6 bases). The CDR3 is 16 residues long. The V gene's germline CDR1 is SGDLS and CDR2 YYNGEE. V was shortened by 3 bases and J by 9 bases, with 25 bases between the two germline ends. In DNA, the CDR3 is TGTGCCAGCAGCGAAAGTGGGGGGAACTATTTTATGAGGCAGTACTTC. It is translated as CASSESGGNYFMRQYF.

The chain links TRBV30 to TRBJ1-2, with D possibly matching TRBD1 (5 bases). Germline CDR1 and CDR2: GTSNPN and SVGIG (reference sequence). V lost 2 bases and J 5 bases, leaving 9 bases between the germline ends. CDR3 length: 12 amino acids. CDR3 sequence (DNA): TGTGCCTGGAGTACTGGGGCGTATGGCTACACCTTC. Protein product: CAWSTGAYGYTF. Variable domain in full (rest from reference TRBV30 and TRBJ1-2): SQTIHQWPATLVQPVGSPLSLECTVEGTSNPNLYWYRQAAGRGLQLLFYSVGIGQISSEVPQNLSASRPQDRQFILSSKKLLLSDSGFYLCAWSTGAYGYTFGSGTRLTVV.

This chain connects TRBV7-2 to TRBJ2-1; 10 bases are a match to TRBD1. Germline CDR1 SGHTA, CDR2 FQGNSA. Trimming cost V 7 bases and J 6 bases; bases outside gene matches: 9. This CDR3 contains 15 residues. The CDR3 is CASILGTGASNEQFF. The CDR3 nucleotides read TGTGCCAGCATCCTCGGGACAGGGGCATCCAATGAGCAGTTCTTC.

The rearrangement links TRBV5-1 to TRBJ2-7; 10 bases agree with TRBD1. CDR1 is SGHRS and CDR2 is YFSETQ in the germline V gene. CDR3 length: 14 residues. The V segment lost 4 bases and the J segment 3 bases; nucleotides outside the gene matches: 4. The DNA of the CDR3 is TGCGCCAGCAGCCCCTGGACAGGGGGCTACGAGCAGTACTTC. Translated, it gives CASSPWTGGYEQYF.

This rearrangement joins TRBV25-1 to TRBJ1-3; TRBD1 aligns across 7 bases. Germline values: CDR1 MGHDK, CDR2 SYGVNS. The trim removed 4 bases at V and 3 bases at J, leaving 6 bases unmatched. The CDR3 has 15 residues. This chain's CDR3 is CASSARQGGGNTIYF. The CDR3 DNA is TGTGCCAGCAGTGCACGACAGGGTGGTGGAAACACCATATATTTT.

The gene calls are TRBV4-1 and TRBJ2-5, with D perhaps matching TRBD1 (6 bases). Trimming stripped 1 base from V and 4 bases from J, with 13 bases between. Germline CDR1 MGHRA, CDR2 YSYEKL. This CDR3 region has 15 residues. The CDR3 bases are TGCGCCAGCAGCCAAGTTTCAGGGGCGCCAGAGACCCAGTACTTC. It encodes CASSQVSGAPETQYF.

This clone was seen only a few times. The chain links TRBV19 to TRBJ1-5; D ambiguous. Germline V gives CDR1 LNHDA, CDR2 SQIVND (reference sequence). There are 14 residues in the CDR3. With 6 bases removed from V and 5 bases from J, the gap between germline ends came to 14 bases. The CDR3 bases are TGTGCCAGTAGCCTATTCTCCCCCGATCAGCCCCAGCATTTT. Its protein is CASSLFSPDQPQHF.

This sequence joins TRBV19 and TRBJ2-5; D gene uncertain. This CDR3 spans 15 amino acids. In germline, CDR1 is LNHDA, CDR2 SQIVND (reference sequence). V lost 3 bases to trimming and J lost 2 bases, with 13 bases between them. The CDR3 nucleotides read TGTGCCAGTAGTATTGGGCGAACCCTACAAGAGACCCAGTACTTC. Its protein is CASSIGRTLQETQYF.

This clone ranks as large. V is TRBV19 and J is TRBJ1-5, with TRBD1 matching over 8 bases. CDR3 length: 16 amino acids. Germline V gene sequence: CDR1 LNHDA, CDR2 SQIVND (reference sequence). The junction had 8 bases not matched to a gene; V was cut back by 7 bases and J by 0 bases. CDR3: CASMAGGVYSNQPQHF. The CDR3 nucleotides are TGTGCCAGTATGGCAGGGGGCGTCTATAGCAATCAGCCCCAGCATTTT. The whole variable domain, remainder taken from reference TRBV19 and TRBJ1-5, is DGGITQSPKYLFRKEGQNVTLSCEQNLNHDAMYWYRQDPGQGLRLIYYSQIVNDFQKGDIAEGYSVSREKKESFPLTVTSAQKNPTAFYLCASMAGGVYSNQPQHFGDGTRLSIL.

This chain connects TRBV11-2 to TRBJ1-4; D perhaps matches TRBD1 (5 bases). Trimming pared 3 bases from V and 8 bases from J, leaving 16 bases between. The CDR3 consists of 15 residues. Germline V gene lookup returns CDR1 SGHAT and CDR2 FQNNGV. CDR3 in DNA: TGTGCCAGCAGCTTGGGTAGGAGGGGTGGCGAAAAACTGTTTTTT. Residues: CASSLGRRGGEKLFF.

This clone has just one count. The genes are TRBV4-2 and TRBJ2-3; 10 positions match TRBD2. The V and J ends lost 0 bases and 0 bases, in that order; junction bases with no gene match: 3. The CDR3 contains 17 residues. The germline V gene has CDR1 LGHNA and CDR2 YNFKEQ. The CDR3 spells CASSQDTSGVSTDTQYF. The CDR3, as DNA: TGTGCCAGCAGCCAAGATACTAGCGGGGTAAGCACAGATACGCAGTATTTT.